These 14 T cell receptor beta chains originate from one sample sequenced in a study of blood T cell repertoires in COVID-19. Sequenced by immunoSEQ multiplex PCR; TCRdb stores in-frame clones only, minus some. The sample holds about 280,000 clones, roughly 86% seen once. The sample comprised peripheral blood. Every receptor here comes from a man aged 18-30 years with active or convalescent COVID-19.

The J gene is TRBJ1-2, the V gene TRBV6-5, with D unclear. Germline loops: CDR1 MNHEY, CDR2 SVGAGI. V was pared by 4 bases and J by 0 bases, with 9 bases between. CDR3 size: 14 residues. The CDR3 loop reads CASSSSGSNYGYTF. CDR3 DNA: TGTGCCAGCAGTTCGTCGGGTTCTAACTATGGCTACACCTTC.

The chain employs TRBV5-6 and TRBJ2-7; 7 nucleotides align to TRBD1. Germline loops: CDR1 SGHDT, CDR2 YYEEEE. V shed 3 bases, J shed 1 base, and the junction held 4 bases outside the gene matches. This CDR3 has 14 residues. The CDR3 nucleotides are TGTGCCAGCAGCTACGGGACAGATTCCTACGAGCAGTACTTC. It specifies CASSYGTDSYEQYF.

CDR3 sequence: CASTHQGATNEKLFF. The CDR3 bases are TGTGCCAGCACCCATCAGGGGGCAACTAATGAAAAACTGTTTTTT. The chain carries TRBV5-5 and TRBJ1-4; 7 bases fit TRBD1. V lost 6 bases and J lost 0; bases outside the gene matches: 5. The CDR3 totals 15 residues. CDR1 is SGHKS and CDR2 is YYEKEE in the germline V gene (reference sequence). The whole variable domain, remainder taken from reference TRBV5-5 and TRBJ1-4, is DAGVTQSPTHLIKTRGQQVTLRCSPISGHKSVSWYQQVLGQGPQFIFQYYEKEERGRGNFPDRFSARQFPNYSSELNVNALLLGDSALYLCASTHQGATNEKLFFGSGTQLSVL.

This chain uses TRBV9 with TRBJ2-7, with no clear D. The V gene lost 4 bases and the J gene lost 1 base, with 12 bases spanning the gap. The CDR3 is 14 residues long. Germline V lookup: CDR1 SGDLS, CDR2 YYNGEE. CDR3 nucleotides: TGTGCCAGCAGCCAATCGCACGGTTCCTACGAGCAGTACTTC. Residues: CASSQSHGSYEQYF. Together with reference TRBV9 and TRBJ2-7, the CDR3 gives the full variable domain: DSGVTQTPKHLITATGQRVTLRCSPRSGDLSVYWYQQSLDQGLQFLIQYYNGEERAKGNILERFSAQQFPDLHSELNLSSLELGDSALYFCASSQSHGSYEQYFGPGTRLTVT.

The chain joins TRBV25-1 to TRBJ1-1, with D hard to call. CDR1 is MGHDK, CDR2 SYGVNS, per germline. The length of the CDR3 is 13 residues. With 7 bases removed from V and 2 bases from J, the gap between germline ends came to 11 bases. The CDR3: CASIRTGNTEAFF. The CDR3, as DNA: TGTGCCAGCATTAGGACGGGAAACACTGAAGCTTTCTTT.

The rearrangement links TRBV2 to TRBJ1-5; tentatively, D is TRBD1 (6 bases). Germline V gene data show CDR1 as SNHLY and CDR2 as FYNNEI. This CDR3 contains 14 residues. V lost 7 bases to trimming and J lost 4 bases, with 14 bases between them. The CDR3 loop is CASTRNQGNQPQHF. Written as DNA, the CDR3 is TGTGCCAGCACCCGCAATCAGGGGAATCAGCCCCAGCATTTT.

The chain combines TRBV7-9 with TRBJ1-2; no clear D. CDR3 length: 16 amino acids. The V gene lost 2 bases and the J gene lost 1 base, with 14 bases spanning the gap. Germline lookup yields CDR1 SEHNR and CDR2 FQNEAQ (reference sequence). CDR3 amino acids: CASSLPLGPNNYGYTF. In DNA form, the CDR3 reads TGTGCCAGCAGCTTACCCCTGGGCCCTAATAACTATGGCTACACCTTC.

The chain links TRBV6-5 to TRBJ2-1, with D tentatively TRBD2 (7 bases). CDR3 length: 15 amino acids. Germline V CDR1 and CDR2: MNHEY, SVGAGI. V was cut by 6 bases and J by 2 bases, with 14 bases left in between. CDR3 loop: CASSRGGLAYNEQFF. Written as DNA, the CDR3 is TGTGCCAGCAGCCGCGGGGGCCTCGCCTACAATGAGCAGTTCTTC.

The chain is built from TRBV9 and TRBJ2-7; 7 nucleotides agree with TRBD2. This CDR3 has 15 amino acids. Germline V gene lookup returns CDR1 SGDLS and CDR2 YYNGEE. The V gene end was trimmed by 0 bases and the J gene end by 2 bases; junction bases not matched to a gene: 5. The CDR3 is CASSVVASGAYEQYF. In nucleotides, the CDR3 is TGTGCCAGCAGCGTAGTGGCTAGCGGCGCCTACGAGCAGTACTTC.

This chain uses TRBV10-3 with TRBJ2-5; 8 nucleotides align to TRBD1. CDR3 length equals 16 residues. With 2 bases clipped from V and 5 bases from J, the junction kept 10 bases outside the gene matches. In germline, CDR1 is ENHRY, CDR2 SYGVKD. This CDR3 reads CAISENQGASGETQYF. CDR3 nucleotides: TGTGCCATCAGTGAGAACCAGGGGGCCTCGGGGGAGACCCAGTACTTC.

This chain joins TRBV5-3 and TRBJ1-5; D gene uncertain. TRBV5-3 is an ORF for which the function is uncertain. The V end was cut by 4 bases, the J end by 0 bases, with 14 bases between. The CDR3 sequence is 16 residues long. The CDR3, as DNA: TGTGCCAGAAGCCCCCTGGCAGCGTATAGCAATCAGCCCCAGCATTTT. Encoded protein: CARSPLAAYSNQPQHF.

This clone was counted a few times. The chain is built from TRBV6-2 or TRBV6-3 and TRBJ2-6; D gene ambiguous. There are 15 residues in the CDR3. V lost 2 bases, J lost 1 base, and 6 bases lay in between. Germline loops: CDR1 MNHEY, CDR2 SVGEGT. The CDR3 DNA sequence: TGTGCCAGCAGTTACAGAGGTTCTGGGGCCAACGTCCTGACTTTC. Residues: CASSYRGSGANVLTF.

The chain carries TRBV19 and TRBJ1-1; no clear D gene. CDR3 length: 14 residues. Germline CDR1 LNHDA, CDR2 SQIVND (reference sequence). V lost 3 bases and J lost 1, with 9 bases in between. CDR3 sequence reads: CASSMSAGNTEAFF. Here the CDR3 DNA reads TGTGCCAGTAGTATGTCGGCAGGGAACACTGAAGCTTTCTTT.

This chain's CDR3 is CASSLGTAPWGELFF. CDR3 nucleotides: TGTGCCAGCAGCTTAGGGACAGCACCCTGGGGGGAGCTGTTTTTT. The chain links TRBV7-2 to TRBJ2-2, with D tentatively TRBD1 (6 bases). V was cut by 1 base and J by 8 bases, with 14 bases left in between. Germline CDR1 is SGHTA and CDR2 is FQGNSA. This CDR3 contains 15 residues.